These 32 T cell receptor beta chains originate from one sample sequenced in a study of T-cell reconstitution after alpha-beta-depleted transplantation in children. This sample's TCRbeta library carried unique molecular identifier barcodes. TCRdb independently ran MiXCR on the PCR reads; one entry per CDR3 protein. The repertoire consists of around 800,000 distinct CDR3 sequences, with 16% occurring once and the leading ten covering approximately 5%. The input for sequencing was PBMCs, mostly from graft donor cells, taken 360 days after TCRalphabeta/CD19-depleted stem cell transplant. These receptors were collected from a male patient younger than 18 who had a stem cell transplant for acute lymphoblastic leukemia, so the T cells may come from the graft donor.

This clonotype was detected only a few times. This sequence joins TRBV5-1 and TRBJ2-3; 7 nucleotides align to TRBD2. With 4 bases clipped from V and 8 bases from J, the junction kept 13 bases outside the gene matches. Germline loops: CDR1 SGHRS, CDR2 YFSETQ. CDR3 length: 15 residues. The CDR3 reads CASSQLVGLEGTQYF. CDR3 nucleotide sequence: TGCGCCAGCAGCCAGCTCGTCGGACTAGAGGGTACGCAGTATTTT.

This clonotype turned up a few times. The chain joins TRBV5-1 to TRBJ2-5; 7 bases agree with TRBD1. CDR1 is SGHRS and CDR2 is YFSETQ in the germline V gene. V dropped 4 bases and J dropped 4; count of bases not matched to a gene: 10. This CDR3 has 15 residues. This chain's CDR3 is CASSPQGVGGETQYF. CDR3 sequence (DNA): TGCGCCAGCAGCCCCCAGGGGGTAGGGGGAGAGACCCAGTACTTC.

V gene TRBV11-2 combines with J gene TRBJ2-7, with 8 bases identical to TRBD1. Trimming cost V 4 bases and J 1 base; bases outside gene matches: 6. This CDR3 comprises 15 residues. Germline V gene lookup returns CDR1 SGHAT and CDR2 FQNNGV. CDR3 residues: CASSSLRTGSYEQYF. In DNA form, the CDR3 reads TGTGCCAGCAGCTCTTTAAGGACAGGGTCCTACGAGCAGTACTTC.

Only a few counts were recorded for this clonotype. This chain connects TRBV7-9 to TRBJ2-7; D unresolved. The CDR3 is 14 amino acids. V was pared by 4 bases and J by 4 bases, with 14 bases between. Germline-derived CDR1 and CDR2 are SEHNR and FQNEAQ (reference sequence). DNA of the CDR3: TGTGCCAGCAGCTCCTACACGGATGGGTACGAGCAGTACTTC. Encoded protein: CASSSYTDGYEQYF.

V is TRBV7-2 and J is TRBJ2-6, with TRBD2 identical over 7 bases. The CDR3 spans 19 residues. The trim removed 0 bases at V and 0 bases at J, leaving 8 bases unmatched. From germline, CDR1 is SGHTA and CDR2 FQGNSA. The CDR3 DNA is TGTGCCAGCAGCTTAGCGGGCGGGAGCAGCCTCTCTGGGGCCAACGTCCTGACTTTC. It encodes CASSLAGGSSLSGANVLTF.

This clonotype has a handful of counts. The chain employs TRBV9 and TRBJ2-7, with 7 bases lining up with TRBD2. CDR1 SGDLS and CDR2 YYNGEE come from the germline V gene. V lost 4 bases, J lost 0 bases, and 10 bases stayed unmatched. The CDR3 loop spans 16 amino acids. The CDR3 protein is CASSRGGGSGSYEQYF. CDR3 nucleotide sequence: TGTGCCAGCAGCCGGGGCGGGGGATCAGGCTCCTACGAGCAGTACTTC.

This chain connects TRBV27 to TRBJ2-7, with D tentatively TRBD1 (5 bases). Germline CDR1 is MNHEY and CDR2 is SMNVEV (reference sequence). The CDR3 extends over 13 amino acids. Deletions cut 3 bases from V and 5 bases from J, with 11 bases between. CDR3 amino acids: CASSFRAGNEQYF. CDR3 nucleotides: TGTGCCAGCAGTTTTCGGGCAGGGAACGAGCAGTACTTC.

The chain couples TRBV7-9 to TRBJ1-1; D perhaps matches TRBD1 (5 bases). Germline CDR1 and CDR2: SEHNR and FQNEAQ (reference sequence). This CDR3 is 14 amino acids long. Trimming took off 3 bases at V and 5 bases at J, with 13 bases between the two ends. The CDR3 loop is CASSLVQGGTEAFF. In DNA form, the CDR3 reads TGTGCCAGCAGCTTGGTCCAGGGAGGAACTGAAGCTTTCTTT.

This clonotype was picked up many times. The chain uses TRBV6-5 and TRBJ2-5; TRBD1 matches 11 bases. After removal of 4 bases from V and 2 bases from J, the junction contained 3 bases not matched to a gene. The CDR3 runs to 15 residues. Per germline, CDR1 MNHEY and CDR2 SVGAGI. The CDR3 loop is CASSLDRGQQETQYF. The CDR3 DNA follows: TGTGCCAGCAGTTTGGACAGGGGGCAGCAAGAGACCCAGTACTTC.

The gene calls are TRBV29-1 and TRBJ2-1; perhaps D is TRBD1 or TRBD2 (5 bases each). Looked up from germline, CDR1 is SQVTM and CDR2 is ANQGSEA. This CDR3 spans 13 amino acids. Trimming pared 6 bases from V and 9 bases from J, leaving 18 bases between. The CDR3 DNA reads TGCAGCGTGGGGGTTTTTTTGAGGACTGAGCAGTTCTTC. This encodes CSVGVFLRTEQFF.

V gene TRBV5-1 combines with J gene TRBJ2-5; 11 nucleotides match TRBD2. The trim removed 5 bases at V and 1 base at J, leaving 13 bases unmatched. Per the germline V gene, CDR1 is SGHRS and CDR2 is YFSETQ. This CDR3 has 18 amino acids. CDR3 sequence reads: CASRDAPGLAGSQETQYF. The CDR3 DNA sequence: TGCGCCAGCAGGGACGCCCCTGGACTAGCGGGCAGCCAAGAGACCCAGTACTTC.

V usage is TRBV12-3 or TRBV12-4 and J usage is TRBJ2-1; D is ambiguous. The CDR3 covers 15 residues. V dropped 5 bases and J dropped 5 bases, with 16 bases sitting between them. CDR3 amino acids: CASSPSGSSHNEQFF. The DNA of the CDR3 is TGTGCCAGCAGTCCCTCCGGGTCATCTCACAATGAGCAGTTCTTC.

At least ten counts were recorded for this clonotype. This chain's CDR3 is CASSQKTETQYF. The CDR3 DNA follows: TGTGCCAGCAGCCAAAAGACGGAGACCCAGTACTTC. V usage is TRBV3-1 and J usage is TRBJ2-5; no clear D gene. This CDR3 is 12 amino acids long. V gave up 2 bases and J gave up 5 bases, with 6 bases separating them. CDR1 is LGHDT, CDR2 YNNKEL, per germline (reference sequence).

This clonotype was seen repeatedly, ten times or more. CDR3: CASSVSGIGYTF. CDR3 sequence (DNA): TGTGCCAGCAGCGTATCAGGGATCGGCTACACCTTC. V and J are TRBV9 and TRBJ1-2, with a tentative D call TRBD1 (5 bases). Germline-derived CDR1 and CDR2 are SGDLS and YYNGEE. There are 12 residues in the CDR3. Trimming removed 1 base at V and 8 bases at J, with 9 bases between.

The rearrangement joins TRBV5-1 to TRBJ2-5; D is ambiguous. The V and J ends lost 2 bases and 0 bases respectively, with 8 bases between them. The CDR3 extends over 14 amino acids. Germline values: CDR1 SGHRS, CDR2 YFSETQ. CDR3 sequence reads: CASSFLLDQETQYF. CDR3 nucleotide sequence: TGCGCCAGCAGCTTTCTCCTAGACCAAGAGACCCAGTACTTC.

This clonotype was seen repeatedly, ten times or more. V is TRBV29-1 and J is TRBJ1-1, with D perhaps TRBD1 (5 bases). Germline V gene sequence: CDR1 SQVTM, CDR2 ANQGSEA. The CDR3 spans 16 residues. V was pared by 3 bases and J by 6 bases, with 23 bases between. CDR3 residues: CSVDTRGWGTRSEAFF. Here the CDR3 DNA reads TGCAGCGTTGATACGAGGGGATGGGGGACCAGGTCTGAAGCTTTCTTT. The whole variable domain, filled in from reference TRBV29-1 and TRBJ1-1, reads SAVISQKPSRDICQRGTSLTIQCQVDSQVTMMFWYRQQPGQSLTLIATANQGSEATYESGFVIDKFPISRPNLTFSTLTVSNMSPEDSSIYLCSVDTRGWGTRSEAFFGQGTRLTVV.

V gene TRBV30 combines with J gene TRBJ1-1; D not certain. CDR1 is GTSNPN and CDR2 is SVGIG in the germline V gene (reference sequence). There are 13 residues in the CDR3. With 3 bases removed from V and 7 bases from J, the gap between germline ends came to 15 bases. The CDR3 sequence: CAWRRAGSSEAFF. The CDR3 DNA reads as TGTGCCTGGAGGCGGGCAGGTTCGAGTGAAGCTTTCTTT.

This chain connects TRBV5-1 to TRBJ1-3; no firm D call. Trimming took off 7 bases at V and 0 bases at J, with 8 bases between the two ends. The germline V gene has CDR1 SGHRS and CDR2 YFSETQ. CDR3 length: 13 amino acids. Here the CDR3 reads CASGRASGNTIYF. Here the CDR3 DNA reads TGCGCCAGCGGGAGGGCCTCTGGAAACACCATATATTTT.

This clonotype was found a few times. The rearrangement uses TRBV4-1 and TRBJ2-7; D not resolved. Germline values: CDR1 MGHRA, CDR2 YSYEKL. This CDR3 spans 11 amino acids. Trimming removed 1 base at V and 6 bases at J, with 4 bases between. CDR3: CASSQGLEQYF. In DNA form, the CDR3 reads TGCGCCAGCAGCCAAGGCCTCGAGCAGTACTTC.

The CDR3 DNA sequence: TGTGCCAGCAGTTACTCGAAAGGGACCCACGGGGGCGGGGAGCTGTTTTTT. It translates to CASSYSKGTHGGGELFF. The chain uses TRBV6-2 or TRBV6-3 and TRBJ2-2; D is possibly TRBD2 (6 bases). The V gene's germline CDR1 is MNHEY and CDR2 SVGEGT. Trimming left V 0 bases short and J 7 bases short, with 18 bases between. CDR3 length: 17 amino acids.

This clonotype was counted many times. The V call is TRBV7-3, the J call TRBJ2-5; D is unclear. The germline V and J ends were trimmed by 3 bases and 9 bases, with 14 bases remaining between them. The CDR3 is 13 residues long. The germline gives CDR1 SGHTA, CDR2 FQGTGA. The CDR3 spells CASSFRRLMAQYF. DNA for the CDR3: TGTGCCAGCAGCTTTCGCCGTTTAATGGCCCAGTACTTC. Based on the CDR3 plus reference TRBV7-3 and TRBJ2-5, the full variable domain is GAGVSQTPSNKVTEKGKYVELRCDPISGHTALYWYRQSLGQGPEFLIYFQGTGAADDSGLPNDRFFAVRPEGSVSTLKIQRTERGDSAVYLCASSFRRLMAQYFGPGTRLLVL.

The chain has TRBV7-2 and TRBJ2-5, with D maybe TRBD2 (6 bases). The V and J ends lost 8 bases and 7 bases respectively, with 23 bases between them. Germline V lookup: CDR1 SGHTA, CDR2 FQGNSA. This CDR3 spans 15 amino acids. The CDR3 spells CASQYEGSKGGTQYF. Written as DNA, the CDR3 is TGTGCCAGCCAATATGAGGGGAGTAAGGGAGGGACCCAGTACTTC.

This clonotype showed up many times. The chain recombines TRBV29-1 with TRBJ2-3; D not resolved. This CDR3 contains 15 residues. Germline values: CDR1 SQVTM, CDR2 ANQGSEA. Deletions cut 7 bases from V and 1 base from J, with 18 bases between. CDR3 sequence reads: CSASTGFEGTDTQYF. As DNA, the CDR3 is TGCAGCGCTTCGACCGGGTTTGAAGGCACAGATACGCAGTATTTT.

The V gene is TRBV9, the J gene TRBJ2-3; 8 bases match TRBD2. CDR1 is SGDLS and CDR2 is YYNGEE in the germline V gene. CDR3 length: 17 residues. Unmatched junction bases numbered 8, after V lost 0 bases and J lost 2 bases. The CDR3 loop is CASSVAGGRAFTDTQYF. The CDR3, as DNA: TGTGCCAGCAGCGTAGCGGGGGGGAGGGCCTTCACAGATACGCAGTATTTT.

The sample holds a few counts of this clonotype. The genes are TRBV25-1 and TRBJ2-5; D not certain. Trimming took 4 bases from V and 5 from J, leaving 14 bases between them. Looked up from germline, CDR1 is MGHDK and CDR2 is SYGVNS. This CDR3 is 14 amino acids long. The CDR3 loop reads CASSGLTAWETQYF. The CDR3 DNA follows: TGTGCCAGCAGTGGGTTAACAGCATGGGAGACCCAGTACTTC.

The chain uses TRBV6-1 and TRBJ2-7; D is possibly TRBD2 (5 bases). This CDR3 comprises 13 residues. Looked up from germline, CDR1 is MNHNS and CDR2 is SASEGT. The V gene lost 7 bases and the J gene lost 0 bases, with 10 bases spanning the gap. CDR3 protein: CASMTTYSYEQYF. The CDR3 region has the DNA TGTGCCAGCATGACTACGTACTCCTACGAGCAGTACTTC.

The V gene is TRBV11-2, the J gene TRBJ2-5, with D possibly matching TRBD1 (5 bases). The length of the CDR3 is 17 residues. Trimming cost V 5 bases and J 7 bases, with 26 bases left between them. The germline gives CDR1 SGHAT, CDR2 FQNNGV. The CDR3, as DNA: TGTGCCAGCAGCCCTAGGGGTAGTTCGGACCGAGTTGGGACCCAGTACTTC. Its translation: CASSPRGSSDRVGTQYF.

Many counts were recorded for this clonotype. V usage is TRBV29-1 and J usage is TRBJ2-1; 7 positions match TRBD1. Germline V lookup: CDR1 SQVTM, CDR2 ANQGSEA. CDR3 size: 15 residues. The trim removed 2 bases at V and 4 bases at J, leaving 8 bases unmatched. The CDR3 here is CSVEPQPTGYNEQFF. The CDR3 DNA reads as TGCAGCGTTGAACCCCAACCGACAGGGTACAATGAGCAGTTCTTC.

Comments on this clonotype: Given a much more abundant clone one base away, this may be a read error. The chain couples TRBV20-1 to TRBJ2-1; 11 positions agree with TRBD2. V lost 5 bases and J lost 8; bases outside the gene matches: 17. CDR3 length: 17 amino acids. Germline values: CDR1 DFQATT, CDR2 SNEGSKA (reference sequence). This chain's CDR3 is CSAPRRGTSGRADEQFF. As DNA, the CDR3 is TGCAGTGCTCCCAGGAGGGGAACTAGCGGGAGAGCGGATGAGCAGTTCTTC.

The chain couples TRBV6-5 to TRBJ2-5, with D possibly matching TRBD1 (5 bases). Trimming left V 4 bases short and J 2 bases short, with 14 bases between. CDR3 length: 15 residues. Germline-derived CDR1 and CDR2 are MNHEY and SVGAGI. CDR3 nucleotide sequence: TGTGCCAGCAGTTCACCAGGGATGGATCAAGAGACCCAGTACTTC. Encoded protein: CASSSPGMDQETQYF.

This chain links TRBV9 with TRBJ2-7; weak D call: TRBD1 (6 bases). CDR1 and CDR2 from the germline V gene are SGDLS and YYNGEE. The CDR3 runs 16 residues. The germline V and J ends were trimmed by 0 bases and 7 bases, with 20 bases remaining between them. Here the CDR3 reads CASSVGSVRPQGEQYF. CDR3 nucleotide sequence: TGTGCCAGCAGCGTAGGATCAGTGCGGCCCCAGGGGGAGCAGTACTTC. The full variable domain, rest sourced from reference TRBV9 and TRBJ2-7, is DSGVTQTPKHLITATGQRVTLRCSPRSGDLSVYWYQQSLDQGLQFLIQYYNGEERAKGNILERFSAQQFPDLHSELNLSSLELGDSALYFCASSVGSVRPQGEQYFGPGTRLTVT.

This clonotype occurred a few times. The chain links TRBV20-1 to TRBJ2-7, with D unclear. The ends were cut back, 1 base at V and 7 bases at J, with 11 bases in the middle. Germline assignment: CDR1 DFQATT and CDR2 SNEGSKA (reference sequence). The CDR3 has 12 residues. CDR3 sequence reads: CSARVQVGEQYF. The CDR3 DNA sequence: TGCAGTGCTAGAGTTCAAGTAGGTGAGCAGTACTTC.